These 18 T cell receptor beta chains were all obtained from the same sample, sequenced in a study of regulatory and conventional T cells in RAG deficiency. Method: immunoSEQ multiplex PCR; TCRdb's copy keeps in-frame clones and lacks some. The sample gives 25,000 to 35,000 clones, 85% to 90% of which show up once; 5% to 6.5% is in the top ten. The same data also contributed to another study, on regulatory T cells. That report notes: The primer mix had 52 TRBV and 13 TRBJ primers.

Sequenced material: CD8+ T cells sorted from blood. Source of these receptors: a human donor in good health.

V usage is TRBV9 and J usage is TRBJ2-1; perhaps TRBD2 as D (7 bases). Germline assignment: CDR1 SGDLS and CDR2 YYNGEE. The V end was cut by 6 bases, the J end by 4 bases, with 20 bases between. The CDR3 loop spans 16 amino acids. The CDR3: CASTPRGAGEYNEQFF. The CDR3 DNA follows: TGTGCCAGCACCCCGAGGGGGGCGGGGGAGTACAATGAGCAGTTCTTC.

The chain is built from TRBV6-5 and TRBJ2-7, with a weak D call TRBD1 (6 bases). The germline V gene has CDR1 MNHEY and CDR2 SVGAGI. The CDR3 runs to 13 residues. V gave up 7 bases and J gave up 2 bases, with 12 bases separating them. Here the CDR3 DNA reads TGTGCCAGCAAGGACAGAAGAACCTACGAGCAGTACTTC. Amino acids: CASKDRRTYEQYF.

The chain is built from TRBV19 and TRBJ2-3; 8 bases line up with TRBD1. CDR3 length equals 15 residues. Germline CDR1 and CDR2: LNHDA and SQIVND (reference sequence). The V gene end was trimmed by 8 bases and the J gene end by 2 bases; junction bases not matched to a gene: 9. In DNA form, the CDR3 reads TGTGCCAGTGGGGGCCGGGACAGGTACACAGATACGCAGTATTTT. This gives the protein CASGGRDRYTDTQYF.

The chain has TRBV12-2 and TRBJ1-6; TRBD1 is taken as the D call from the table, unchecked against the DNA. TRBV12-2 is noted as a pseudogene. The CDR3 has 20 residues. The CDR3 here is CASRFQGTVGSPSTHSPLHF. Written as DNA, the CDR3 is TGTGCAAGTCGCTTTCAGGGGACAGTTGGGTCCCCCTCGACTCATTCACCCCTCCACTTT.

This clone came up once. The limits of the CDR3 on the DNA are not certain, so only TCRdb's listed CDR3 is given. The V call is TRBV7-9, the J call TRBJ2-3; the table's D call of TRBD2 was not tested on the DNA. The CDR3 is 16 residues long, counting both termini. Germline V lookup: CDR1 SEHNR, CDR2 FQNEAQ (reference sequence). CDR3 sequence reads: CASSSSTSGGADTQYF.

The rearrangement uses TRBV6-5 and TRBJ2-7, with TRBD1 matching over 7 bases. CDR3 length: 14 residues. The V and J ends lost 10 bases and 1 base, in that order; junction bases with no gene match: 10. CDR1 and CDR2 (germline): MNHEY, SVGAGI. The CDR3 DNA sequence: TGTGCCACCACCCCCGGGACAGCTTCCTACGAGCAGTACTTC. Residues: CATTPGTASYEQYF.

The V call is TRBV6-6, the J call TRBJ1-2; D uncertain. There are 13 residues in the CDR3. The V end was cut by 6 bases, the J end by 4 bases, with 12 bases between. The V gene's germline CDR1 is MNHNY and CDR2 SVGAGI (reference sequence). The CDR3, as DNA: TGTGCCAGCAGCCGCCAGGATCGCTATGGCTACACCTTC. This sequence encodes CASSRQDRYGYTF.

The CDR3 is CASSQGGGRNQPQHF. The DNA for the CDR3 is TGTGCCAGCAGCCAAGGAGGGGGCCGCAATCAGCCCCAGCATTTT. The J gene is TRBJ1-5, the V gene TRBV4-2; 7 nucleotides line up with TRBD1. CDR1 and CDR2 from the germline V gene are LGHNA and YNFKEQ. CDR3 length: 15 amino acids. The trim removed 1 base at V and 2 bases at J, leaving 2 bases unmatched.

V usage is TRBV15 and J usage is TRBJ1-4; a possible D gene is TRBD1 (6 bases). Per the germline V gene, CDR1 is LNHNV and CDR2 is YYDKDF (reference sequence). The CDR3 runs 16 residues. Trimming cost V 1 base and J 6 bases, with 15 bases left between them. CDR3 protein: CATSRVKGQIDEKLFF. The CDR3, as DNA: TGTGCCACCAGCAGAGTAAAAGGACAGATCGATGAAAAACTGTTTTTT.

CDR3 residues: CATSRHSNQPQHF. DNA for the CDR3: TGTGCCACCAGCAGACACAGCAATCAGCCCCAGCATTTT. The chain has TRBV15 and TRBJ1-5; no firm D call. Trimming cost V 2 bases and J 1 base, with 3 bases left between them. The CDR3 covers 13 residues. Germline V gene data show CDR1 as LNHNV and CDR2 as YYDKDF (reference sequence).

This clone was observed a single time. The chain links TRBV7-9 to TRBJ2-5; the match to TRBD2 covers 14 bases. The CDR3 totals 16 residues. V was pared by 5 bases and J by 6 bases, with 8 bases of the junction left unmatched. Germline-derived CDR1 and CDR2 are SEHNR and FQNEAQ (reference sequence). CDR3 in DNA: TGTGCCAGCAGCCCTCCGACTAGCGGGGGGGTAAAGACCCAGTACTTC. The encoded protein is CASSPPTSGGVKTQYF.

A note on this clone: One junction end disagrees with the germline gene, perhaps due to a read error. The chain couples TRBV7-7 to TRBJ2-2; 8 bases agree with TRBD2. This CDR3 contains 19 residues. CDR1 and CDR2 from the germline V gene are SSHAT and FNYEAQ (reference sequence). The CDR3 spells CASSLNQLAEHANTGELFF. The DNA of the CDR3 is TGTGCTAGCAGCTTAAACCAACTAGCGGAGCACGCGAACACCGGGGAGCTGTTTTTT.

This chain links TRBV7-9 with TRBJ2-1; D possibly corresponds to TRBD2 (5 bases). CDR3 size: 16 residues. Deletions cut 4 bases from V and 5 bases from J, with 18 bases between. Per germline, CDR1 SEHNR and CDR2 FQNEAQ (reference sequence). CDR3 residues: CASSSIGLTTNNEQFF. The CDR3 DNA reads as TGTGCCAGCAGCTCTATCGGACTCACTACAAACAATGAGCAGTTCTTC.

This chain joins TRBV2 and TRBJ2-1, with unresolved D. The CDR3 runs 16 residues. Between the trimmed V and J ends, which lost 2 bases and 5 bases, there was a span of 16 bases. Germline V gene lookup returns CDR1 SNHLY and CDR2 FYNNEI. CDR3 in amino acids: CASSERPAYPDNEQFF. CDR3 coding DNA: TGTGCCAGCAGTGAACGTCCAGCCTACCCCGACAATGAGCAGTTCTTC.

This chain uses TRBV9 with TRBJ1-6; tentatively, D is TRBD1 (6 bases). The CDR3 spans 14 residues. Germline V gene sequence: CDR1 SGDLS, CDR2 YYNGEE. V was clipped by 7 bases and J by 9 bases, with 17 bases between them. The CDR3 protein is CASGGAGGTSPLHF. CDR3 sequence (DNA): TGTGCCAGCGGGGGGGCCGGGGGAACTTCACCCCTCCACTTT.

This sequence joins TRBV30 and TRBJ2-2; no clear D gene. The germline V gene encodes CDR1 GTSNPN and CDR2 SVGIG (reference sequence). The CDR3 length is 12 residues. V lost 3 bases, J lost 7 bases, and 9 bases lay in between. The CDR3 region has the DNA TGTGCCTGGAGGGACGGAAGCGGGGAGCTGTTTTTT. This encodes CAWRDGSGELFF.

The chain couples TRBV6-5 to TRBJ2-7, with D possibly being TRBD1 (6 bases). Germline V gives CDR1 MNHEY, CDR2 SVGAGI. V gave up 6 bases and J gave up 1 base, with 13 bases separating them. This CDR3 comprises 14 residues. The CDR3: CASRHEQGSYEQYF. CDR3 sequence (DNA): TGTGCCAGCAGGCACGAACAGGGTTCCTACGAGCAGTACTTC.

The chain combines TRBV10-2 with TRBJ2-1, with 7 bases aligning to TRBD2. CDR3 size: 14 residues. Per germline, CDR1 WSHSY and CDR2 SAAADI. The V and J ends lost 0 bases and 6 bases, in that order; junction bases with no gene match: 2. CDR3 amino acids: CASSESWGGNEQFF. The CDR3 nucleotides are TGCGCCAGCAGTGAGTCCTGGGGGGGCAATGAGCAGTTCTTC.